These 19 T cell receptor beta chains share one sample of origin, sequenced in a study of monozygotic twins with inflammatory bowel disease. Reanalyzing the 5' RACE reads, TCRdb keeps one entry per CDR3 protein, without DNA. The ten most abundant clones cover around 1.3% of a sample with some 130,000 distinct CDR3 sequences. The sequenced material came from blood. The receptors derive from a human donor with ulcerative colitis or Crohn's disease, or a healthy co-twin of an affected twin (not recorded which).

The chain is built from TRBV20-1 and TRBJ2-3; TCRdb's D call of TRBD2 is untestable without DNA. CDR1 is DFQATT and CDR2 is SNEGSKA in the germline V gene (reference sequence). The CDR3 covers 14 residues. The CDR3 sequence: CSARVAGVSDTQYF.

This chain links TRBV5-4 with TRBJ2-7. Germline V gene sequence: CDR1 SGHNT, CDR2 YYREEE (reference sequence). The CDR3 contains 13 residues. The CDR3 protein is CASSLFLSYEQYF.

The CDR3 reads CSAGALGRTNTGELFF. This chain uses TRBV20-1 with TRBJ2-2; the TCRdb D gene call, TRBD1, has no DNA to confirm it. This CDR3 spans 16 amino acids. The germline V gene has CDR1 DFQATT and CDR2 SNEGSKA (reference sequence).

The chain couples TRBV6-5 to TRBJ2-5; there is no DNA to check the TCRdb D call of TRBD1. This CDR3 is 14 amino acids long. Germline V CDR1 and CDR2: MNHEY, SVGAGI. This CDR3 reads CASTLTGGGETQYF.

The gene calls are TRBV20-1 and TRBJ1-5; checking the TCRdb D call of TRBD1 is not possible without DNA. Per the germline V gene, CDR1 is DFQATT and CDR2 is SNEGSKA (reference sequence). CDR3 size: 15 residues. The CDR3 sequence: CSARDPGPGKQPQHF.

The chain couples TRBV3-1 to TRBJ1-1; without DNA, the TCRdb call of TRBD1 cannot be checked. Germline assignment: CDR1 LGHDT and CDR2 YNNKEL (reference sequence). CDR3 length equals 15 residues. CDR3 in amino acids: CASSQGRSQNTEAFF.

J is TRBJ2-2 and V is TRBV7-8; with no DNA, the TCRdb D assignment of TRBD1 cannot be verified. Germline V gene lookup returns CDR1 SGHVS and CDR2 FQNEAQ. The CDR3 is 15 amino acids. CDR3 residues: CASSPGTGHTGELFF.

J is TRBJ2-7 and V is TRBV20-1; TCRdb's D gene call, TRBD2, goes unchecked for lack of DNA. Germline V gene lookup returns CDR1 DFQATT and CDR2 SNEGSKA (reference sequence). The CDR3 covers 12 residues. Here the CDR3 reads CSAFYAPEEQYF.

The J gene is TRBJ1-5, the V gene TRBV5-1; TCRdb indicates TRBD1, and absent DNA this call remains unverified. The CDR3 contains 15 residues. Germline V gives CDR1 SGHRS, CDR2 YFSETQ. The CDR3 loop reads CASSAGQGANQPQHF.

The chain employs TRBV29-1 and TRBJ2-1; without DNA, the TCRdb call of TRBD2 cannot be checked. Germline V gives CDR1 SQVTM, CDR2 ANQGSEA. The CDR3 length is 14 residues. The CDR3 is CSVGRTSGKHEQFF.

The genes are TRBV11-2 and TRBJ2-1; TCRdb's D call, TRBD2, is unchecked because there is no DNA. Germline-derived CDR1 and CDR2 are SGHAT and FQNNGV. The length of the CDR3 is 13 residues. This CDR3 reads CASSSGTNNEQFF.

The chain carries TRBV3-1 and TRBJ2-7; with no DNA, the TCRdb D assignment of TRBD1 cannot be verified. CDR1 LGHDT and CDR2 YNNKEL come from the germline V gene (reference sequence). This CDR3 is built from 15 residues. The CDR3: CASSLTGTGGYEQYF.

The chain uses TRBV4-3 and TRBJ1-6. Germline loops: CDR1 LGHNA, CDR2 YSLEER. This CDR3 has 15 amino acids. CDR3 loop: CASSQDRQDNSPLHF.

This chain connects TRBV6-5 to TRBJ2-7; the D call from TCRdb, TRBD1, cannot be confirmed without DNA. Germline CDR1 reads MNHEY; CDR2 reads SVGAGI. The CDR3 is 15 amino acids. The CDR3 loop is CASSYSWTGVSEQYF.

The chain is built from TRBV6-1 and TRBJ1-1. Germline CDR1 MNHNS, CDR2 SASEGT. The CDR3 length is 12 residues. CDR3 residues: CASSEGNPEAFF.

V usage is TRBV20-1 and J usage is TRBJ1-3; without DNA, the TCRdb call of TRBD1 cannot be checked. Germline values: CDR1 DFQATT, CDR2 SNEGSKA (reference sequence). The length of the CDR3 is 15 residues. This CDR3 reads CSAMTGRFSGNTIYF.

The rearrangement joins TRBV10-1 to TRBJ2-5; TCRdb names TRBD2, which stays unverified in the absence of DNA. The CDR3 has 15 residues. CDR1 and CDR2 from the germline V gene are WNHNN and SYGVQD (reference sequence). The CDR3 here is CASSEFSGSPETQYF.

This chain links TRBV5-1 with TRBJ2-7; TCRdb proposes TRBD2, but this gene call is untestable without DNA. The length of the CDR3 is 15 residues. Germline lookup yields CDR1 SGHRS and CDR2 YFSETQ. CDR3 protein: CARLEASFKNYEQYF.

This chain joins TRBV5-4 and TRBJ1-1; TCRdb indicates TRBD1, and absent DNA this call remains unverified. Germline V gene sequence: CDR1 SGHNT, CDR2 YYREEE (reference sequence). This CDR3 region has 13 residues. The CDR3 is CASSGERGREAFF.